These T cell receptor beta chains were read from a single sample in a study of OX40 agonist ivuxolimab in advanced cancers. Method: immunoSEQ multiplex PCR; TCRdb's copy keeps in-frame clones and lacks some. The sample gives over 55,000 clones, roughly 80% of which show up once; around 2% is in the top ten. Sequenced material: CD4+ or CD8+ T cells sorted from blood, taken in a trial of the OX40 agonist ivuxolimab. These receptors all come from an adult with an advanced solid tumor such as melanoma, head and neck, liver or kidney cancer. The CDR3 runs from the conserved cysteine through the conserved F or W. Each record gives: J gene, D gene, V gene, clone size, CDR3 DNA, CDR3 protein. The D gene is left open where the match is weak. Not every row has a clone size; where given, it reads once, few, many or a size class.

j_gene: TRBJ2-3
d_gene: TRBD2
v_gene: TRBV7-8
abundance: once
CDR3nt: TGTGCCAGCAGCTTATTCGAAGGCGGGAGGGGCACAGATACGCAGTATTTT
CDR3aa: CASSLFEGGRGTDTQYF

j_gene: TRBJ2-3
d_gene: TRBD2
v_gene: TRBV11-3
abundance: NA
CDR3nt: TGTGCCAGCAGCTTAGGGCGGGAGTGGGCGGATACGCAGTATTTT
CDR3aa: CASSLGREWADTQYF

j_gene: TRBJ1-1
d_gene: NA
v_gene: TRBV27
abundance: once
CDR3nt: TGTGCCAGCAGTTCTCGCTCGACAGGAGGAGCTGAAGCTTTCTTT
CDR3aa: CASSSRSTGGAEAFF

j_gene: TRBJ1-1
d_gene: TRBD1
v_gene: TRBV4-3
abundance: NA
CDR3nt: TGCGCCAGCAGCCAAGATAGCCGAGGACAGGGGCCCCCCGGGACTGAAGCTTTCTTT
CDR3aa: CASSQDSRGQGPPGTEAFF

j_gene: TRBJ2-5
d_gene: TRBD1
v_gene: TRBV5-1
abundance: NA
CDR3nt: TGCGCCAGCAGCTTGAGTCAGGGGGCCCAGTACTTC
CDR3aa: CASSLSQGAQYF

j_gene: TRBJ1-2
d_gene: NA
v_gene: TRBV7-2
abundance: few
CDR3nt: TGTGCCAGCAGCTTAGGCAGGCCCCCGACCGGGGGCTACACCTTC
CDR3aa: CASSLGRPPTGGYTF

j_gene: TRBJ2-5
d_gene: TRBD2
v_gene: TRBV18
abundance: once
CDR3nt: TGTGCCAGCTCGCGGACTAGCGGACCCCAAGAGACCCAGTACTTC
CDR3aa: CASSRTSGPQETQYF

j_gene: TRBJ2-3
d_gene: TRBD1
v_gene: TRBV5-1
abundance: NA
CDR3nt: TGCGCCAGCAGCTTCAGGACAGGGGGTAGGACAGATACGCAGTATTTT
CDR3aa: CASSFRTGGRTDTQYF

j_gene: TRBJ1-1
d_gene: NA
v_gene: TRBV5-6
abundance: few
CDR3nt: TGTGCCAGCAGCTTACTATTAAGTGAAGCTTTCTTT
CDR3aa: CASSLLLSEAFF

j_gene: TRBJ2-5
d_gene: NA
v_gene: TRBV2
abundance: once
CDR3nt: TGTGCCAACACTACACTGAACCCGTGGGAGACCCAGTACTTC
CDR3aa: CANTTLNPWETQYF

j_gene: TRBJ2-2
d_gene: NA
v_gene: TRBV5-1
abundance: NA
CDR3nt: TGCGCCAGCAGCTTTGAGACGCGGGACTACACCGGGGAGCTGTTTTTT
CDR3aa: CASSFETRDYTGELFF

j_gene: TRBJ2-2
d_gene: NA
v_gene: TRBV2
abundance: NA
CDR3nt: TGTGCCAGCAACGAGGGCCAAGGCGGGGAGCTGTTTTTT
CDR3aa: CASNEGQGGELFF

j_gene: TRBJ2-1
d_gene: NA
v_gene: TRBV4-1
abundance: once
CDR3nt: TGCGCCAGCAGCCAAGGCCCGGCGCAGAGCTCCTACAATGAGCAGTTCTTC
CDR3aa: CASSQGPAQSSYNEQFF

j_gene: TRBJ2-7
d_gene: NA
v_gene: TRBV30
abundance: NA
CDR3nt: TGTGCCTGGAGATCGGGTAGAGAGCAGTACTTC
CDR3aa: CAWRSGREQYF

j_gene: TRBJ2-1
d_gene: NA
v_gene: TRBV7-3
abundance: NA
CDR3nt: TGTGCCAGCAGCAACGAGAGGGGCAATGAGCAGTTCTTC
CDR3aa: CASSNERGNEQFF

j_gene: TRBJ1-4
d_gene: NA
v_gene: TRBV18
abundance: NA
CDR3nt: TGTGCCAGCTCACTTCAGGGGCGAGTAACTAATGAAAAACTGTTTTTT
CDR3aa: CASSLQGRVTNEKLFF

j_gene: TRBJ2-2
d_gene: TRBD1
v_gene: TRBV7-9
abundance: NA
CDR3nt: TGTGCCAGCAGCTTCCCCCGGGACAGCCTCCGGACTTACTTTGGGGAGCTGTTTTTT
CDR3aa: CASSFPRDSLRTYFGELFF

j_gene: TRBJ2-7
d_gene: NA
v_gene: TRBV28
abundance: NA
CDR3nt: TGTGCCAGCAGTTTCGGCCCCTACGAGCAGTACTTC
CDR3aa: CASSFGPYEQYF

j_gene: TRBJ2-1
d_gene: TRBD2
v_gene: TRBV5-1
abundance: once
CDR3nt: TGCGCCAGCAGCTTGGGCTGGACTAGTATCAATGAGCAGTTCTTC
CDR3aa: CASSLGWTSINEQFF

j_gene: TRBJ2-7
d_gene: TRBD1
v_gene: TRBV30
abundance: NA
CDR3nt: TGTGCCTGGAGGGCCACAGGGGGCAGAGTCCACGAGCAGTACTTC
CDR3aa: CAWRATGGRVHEQYF

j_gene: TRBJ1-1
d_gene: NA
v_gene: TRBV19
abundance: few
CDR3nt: TGTGCCAGTAGGGGAGTAACGGGCACTGAAGCTTTCTTT
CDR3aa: CASRGVTGTEAFF

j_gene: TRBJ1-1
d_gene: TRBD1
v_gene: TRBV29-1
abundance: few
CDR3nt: TGCAGCGCCACCCGGCTTAGGGGGGGCACCACAGGGGGCACTGAAGCTTTCTTT
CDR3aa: CSATRLRGGTTGGTEAFF

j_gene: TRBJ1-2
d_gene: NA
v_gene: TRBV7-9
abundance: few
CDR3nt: TGTGCCAGCAGCTTATTTCTATACTATGGCTACACCTTC
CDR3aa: CASSLFLYYGYTF

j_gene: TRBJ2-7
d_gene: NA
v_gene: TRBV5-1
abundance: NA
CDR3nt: TGCGCCAGCAGCCTTGGGGGTTCAAAGCAGGAGCAGTACTTC
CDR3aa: CASSLGGSKQEQYF

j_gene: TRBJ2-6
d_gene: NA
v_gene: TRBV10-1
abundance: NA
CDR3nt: TGCGCCAGCAGTGAGACGCGAACTGGGGCCAACGTCCTGACTTTC
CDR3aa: CASSETRTGANVLTF

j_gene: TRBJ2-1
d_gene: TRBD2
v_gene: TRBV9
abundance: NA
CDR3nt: TGTGCCAGCAGCCCCCAACTAGCGGGAGTGGAGCAGTTCTTC
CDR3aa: CASSPQLAGVEQFF

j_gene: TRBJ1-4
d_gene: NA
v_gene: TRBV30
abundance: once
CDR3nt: TGTGCCTGGAACCTGTGGCAGGAAGGAGGTGAAAAACTGTTTTTT
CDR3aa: CAWNLWQEGGEKLFF

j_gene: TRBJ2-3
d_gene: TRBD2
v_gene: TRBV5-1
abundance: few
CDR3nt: TGCGCCAGCAGCTTCTTCCTAGCGGGGGGCACAGATACGCAGTATTTT
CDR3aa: CASSFFLAGGTDTQYF

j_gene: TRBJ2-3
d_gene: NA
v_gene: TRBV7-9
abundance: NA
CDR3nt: TGTGCCAGCAGCTTCGCCTCCAGTATAGCAGATACGCAGTATTTT
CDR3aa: CASSFASSIADTQYF

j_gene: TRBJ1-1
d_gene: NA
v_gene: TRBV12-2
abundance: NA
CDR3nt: TGTGCAAGTCGCTGCCGGGACGACGGGATGGTAGACACTGAAGCTTTCTTT
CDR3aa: CASRCRDDGMVDTEAFF

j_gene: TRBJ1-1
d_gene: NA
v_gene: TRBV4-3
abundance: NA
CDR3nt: TGCGCCAGCAGCCCCTTCGGACTGAGCACTGAAGCTTTCTTT
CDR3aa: CASSPFGLSTEAFF

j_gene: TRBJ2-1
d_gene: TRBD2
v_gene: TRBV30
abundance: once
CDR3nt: TGTGCCTGGGCGGGACTAGCGAACAATGAGCAGTTCTTC
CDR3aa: CAWAGLANNEQFF

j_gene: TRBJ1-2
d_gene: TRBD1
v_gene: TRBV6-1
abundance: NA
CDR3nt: TGTGCCAGCAGTGATACAGGGGAGACGGGAGTGGAACGCGGCTACACCTTC
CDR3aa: CASSDTGETGVERGYTF

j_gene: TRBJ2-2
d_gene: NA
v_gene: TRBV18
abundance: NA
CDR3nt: TGTGCCAGCTCACCGCAGGAGAGGACTGGGGAGCTGTTTTTT
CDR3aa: CASSPQERTGELFF

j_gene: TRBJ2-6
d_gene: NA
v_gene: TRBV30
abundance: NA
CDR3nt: TGTGCCTGGTCCGGGACTGGGAAGTTCGGGGCCAACGTCCTGACTTTC
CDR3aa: CAWSGTGKFGANVLTF

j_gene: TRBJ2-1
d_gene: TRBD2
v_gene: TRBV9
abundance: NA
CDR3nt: TGTGCCAGCAGCGTAGATGACCAGCGGGGGAACAATGAGCAGTTCTTC
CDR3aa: CASSVDDQRGNNEQFF

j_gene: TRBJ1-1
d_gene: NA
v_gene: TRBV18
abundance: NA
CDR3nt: TGTGCCAGCCAGGGGCAAAGATACACTGAAGCTTTCTTT
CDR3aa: CASQGQRYTEAFF

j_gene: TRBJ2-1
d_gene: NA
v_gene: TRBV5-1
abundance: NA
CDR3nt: TGCGCCAGCAGGCTAGCGTCCGTGGCCTACAATGAGCAGTTCTTC
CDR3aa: CASRLASVAYNEQFF

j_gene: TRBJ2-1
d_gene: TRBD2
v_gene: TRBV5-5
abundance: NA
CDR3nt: TGTGCCAGCAGCTCCGGGACTAGCGGGAGGGAGCAGTTCTTC
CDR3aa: CASSSGTSGREQFF

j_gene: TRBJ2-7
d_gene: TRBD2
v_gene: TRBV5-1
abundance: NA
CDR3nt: TGCGCCAGCAGCTTAAATTTGGCTAGCGGGGTGGCCTACGAGCAGTACTTC
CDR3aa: CASSLNLASGVAYEQYF

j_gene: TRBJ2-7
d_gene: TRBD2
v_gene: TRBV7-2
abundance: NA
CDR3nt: TGTGCCAGCAGCTCACCGGGACTAGCGGGACCCGAGCAGTACTTC
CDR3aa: CASSSPGLAGPEQYF

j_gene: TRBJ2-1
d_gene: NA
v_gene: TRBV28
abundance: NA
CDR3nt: TGTGCCAGCAGTTTATGGGACAGCAAATCCTACAATGAGCAGTTCTTC
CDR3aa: CASSLWDSKSYNEQFF

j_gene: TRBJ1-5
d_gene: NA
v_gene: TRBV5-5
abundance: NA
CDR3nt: TGTGCCAGCAGCTTGACAGGGATAAGCAATCAGCCCCAGCATTTT
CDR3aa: CASSLTGISNQPQHF

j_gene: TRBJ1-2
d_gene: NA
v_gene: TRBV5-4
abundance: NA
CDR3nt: TGTGCCAGCAGCTTGGCCTTGGGGGACTCTGGCTACACCTTC
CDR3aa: CASSLALGDSGYTF

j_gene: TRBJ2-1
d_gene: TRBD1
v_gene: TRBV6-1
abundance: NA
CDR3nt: TGTGCCAGCAGTACTCCGGACAGGGGCAAGCAGTTCTTC
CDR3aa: CASSTPDRGKQFF

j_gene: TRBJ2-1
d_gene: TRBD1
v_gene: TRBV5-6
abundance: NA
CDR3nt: TGTGCCAGCAGCTTAGCCGGGACAGGGGATCTGAATGAGCAGTTCTTC
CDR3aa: CASSLAGTGDLNEQFF

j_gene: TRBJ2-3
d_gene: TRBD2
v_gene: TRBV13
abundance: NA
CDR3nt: TGTGCCAGCAGCTTAGGTAGCGGGAGGTCGGCAGATACGCAGTATTTT
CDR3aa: CASSLGSGRSADTQYF

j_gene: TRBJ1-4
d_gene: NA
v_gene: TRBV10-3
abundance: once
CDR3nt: TGTGCCATCAGTGACAAGGGATCTAATGAAAAACTGTTTTTT
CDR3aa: CAISDKGSNEKLFF

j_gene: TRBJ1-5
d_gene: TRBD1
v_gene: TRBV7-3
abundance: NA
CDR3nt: TGTGCCAGCAGCTTAACAGGGGGCGACCCCCAGCATTTT
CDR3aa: CASSLTGGDPQHF